The sequence of this T cell receptor (beta chain) was determined in a study of blood T cell repertoires in COVID-19. Study overall: The analysed material was cDNA or gDNA that came from T cells, B-cell-depleted T cells, or PBMCs.

Patients of the Seattle cohort, enrolled during active infection, were followed longitudinally. The authors' processing: Amplification of reference gene primers provided the estimated nucleated cell counts. TCRdb's table, derived via immunoSEQ multiplex PCR, lists solely in-frame clones and lacks some. V and J calls plus clone size are reproduced from that table; the DNA served to infer D and trimming. The sample records roughly 75,000 clones, around nine tenths being singletons. This CDR3 has 17 amino acids. Germline CDR1 reads SGHNT; CDR2 reads YYREEE (reference sequence). The V gene lost 2 bases and the J gene lost 4 bases, with 18 bases spanning the gap.

This chain connects TRBV5-4 to TRBJ2-2; TRBD2 is a possible D gene (6 bases). Source material: peripheral blood. The TCR comes from an elderly man with COVID-19, enrolled during active disease. In nucleotides, the CDR3 is TGTGCCAGCAGCTTAAGTCTTGGAGGGTTATCCACCGGGGAGCTGTTTTTT. Translated, it gives CASSLSLGGLSTGELFF.